This TCR beta chain was sequenced for a study of shared clonotypes between healthy human individuals (dated by TCRdb to 2018 to 2020). In the study overall: The cohort included a few men and two women between 18 and 49 years of age. To increase sequencing depth and limit assay-specific biases, different laboratories used diverse techniques to prepare libraries and sequence TCR repertoires. Between about 0.85 and 9.5 billion PBMCs per donor were obtained by leukapheresis. For each donor, CD4 naive and CD4 memory were each given three plates, CD8 naive was given two plates, and CD8 memory was given one plate. Blood TCR repertoires of roughly five healthy adults were deeply sequenced to estimate repertoire size and the extent of clonotype sharing between individuals. Broad study findings and their caveats: Because the study included a small number of donors, the genetic and exposure-history diversity represented was limited. When four donors were compared, the shared fraction of clonotypes was 5% to 6.5% for naive CD4, 3% to 4% for naive CD8, more than 2% for memory CD4, and less than 0.45% for memory CD8. Sampling was limited to blood, and TCR repertoires in tissue likely differ from TCR repertoires in blood. Pairwise subsampling led to the expectation that sequencing depth would affect the degree of clonotype sharing among donors. Even with the large sequencing depth, rarefaction of the sorted-subset datasets indicated that sequencing was incomplete. Compared with non-shared clonotypes, clonotypes shared by all four sorted-subset donors had higher generation probabilities. Larger estimated clonotype richness was generally found for naive subsets than for memory subsets.

Healthy HIV-negative adults with no recently reported acute infections or vaccinations were included as donors. Only Caucasian adults living in Nashville, Tennessee, USA were represented among the donors. CD4+ T cells were enriched through magnetic negative selection, after which naive cells were positively selected on CD45RA and the remaining negative fraction served as the memory subset. Blood was collected by leukapheresis, and PBMCs were isolated by Ficoll-Histopaque density gradient centrifugation and then cryopreserved in liquid nitrogen vapor phase. Analytical flow cytometry was used to check the purity and quantity of each magnetically sorted T cell population. Genomic DNA was isolated from each sorted fraction and quantified by UV absorbance on a Nanodrop 2000c. The V end gives up 4 bases and the J end 0 bases, leaving 13 bases in the junction not matched to a gene. CDR1 and CDR2, per the germline V gene, are SGHDT and YYEEEE. Counted from cysteine to phenylalanine, this CDR3 has 18 amino acids. The DNA shown is the 54-base CDR3, in frame from base 1.

TCR CDR3 regions were amplified from genomic DNA by multiplex PCR using the deep immunoSEQ assay. For each cell subset, the extracted genomic DNA was distributed evenly across all wells of several immunoSEQ 96-well plates, and each plate served as one replicate. Each replicate PCR for sorted subsets received around 210 ng genomic DNA, equal to 28,000 or so T cell genomes. The purified libraries were quantified using a Qubit 3.0 fluorometer, sized with a Bioanalyzer 2100, and then quantified again using the KAPA Library Quantification kit. Each immunoSEQ 96-well plate was sequenced on its own single-read 150-cycle Illumina NextSeq 550 flow cell. Per the source publication's procedure: Because only junctional sequences without quality scores were contained in the immunoSEQ output, filtering matching that applied to full-length reads could not be performed. To assign V/J genes and CDR3, sequences were annotated against IMGT germline references using PyIR, a Python wrapper for IgBLAST v1.9. Reads with weak V/J assignments (E-value above 1e-6), missing CDR3, stop codons, out-of-frame junctions, or ambiguous translated residues were removed. V3J clonotypes were defined by identical inferred V gene, J gene, and CDR3 amino acid sequence. Percentage overlap between repertoires was computed as shared unique clonotypes divided by the size of the smaller repertoire. Repertoire richness was assessed with RTK rarefaction, the Chao1 estimator, and Recon v2.1 estimates of unobserved clonotypes. Generation probabilities were computed with OLGA for all TCRbeta clonotypes obtained by the gDNA method from several donors. TCRdb retrieved this table from immuneACCESS and kept in-frame rearrangements only. Not all clones are present; in checked studies, unresolved V genes account for under half, and no reason is known for the remainder. That table supplies the V and J calls and clone size; D and trimming were determined from the DNA. Within this sample are some 2.3 million clones, with 93% of them counted one time only. Clones ranked in the top ten supply 0.35% to 0.5% of the sample.

Comments on this clone: No antigen is known for it. Per-nucleotide qualities are absent, and no much larger clonotype sits a single base away.

The sequenced sample was naive CD4+ T cells from PBMCs. What the cell subset or site label conveys for this sample: CD45RA+ positively selected. This receptor was taken from a man between 18 and 35 years old in good health. Some clones in this sample may be carry-over from other donors' samples. The rearranged segments are TRBV5-6 and TRBJ1-3; 7 of the junction bases match TRBD1. The bases read TGTGCCAGCAGCCGATTTTTAACAGGGGTAGACTCTGGAAACACCATATATTTT. This sequence encodes CASSRFLTGVDSGNTIYF.